The 30 T cell receptor beta chains below come from one sample, sequenced in a study of T cells after yellow fever vaccination. TCRdb passed the 5' RACE reads through MiXCR, listing each CDR3 protein once. The table records 250,000 or so distinct CDR3 sequences, roughly 4% of them present only once. The starting material was PBMCs, obtained 15 days after the yellow fever booster vaccination. All receptors come from a man aged 18 to 29 who received the YFV17D yellow fever vaccine.

In its sample, this clonotype was seen many times. J is TRBJ2-1 and V is TRBV12-3 or TRBV12-4; 9 bases line up with TRBD1. The length of the CDR3 is 16 residues. V lost 3 bases to trimming and J lost 7 bases; unmatched junction nucleotides: 10. CDR3 loop: CASSFSVGQGANEQFF. The CDR3 DNA follows: TGTGCCAGCAGTTTCTCTGTGGGACAGGGAGCGAATGAGCAGTTCTTC.

This clonotype appeared many times. The chain couples TRBV7-9 to TRBJ2-4; possibly TRBD2 for D (8 bases). Trimming removed 4 bases at V and 5 bases at J, with 12 bases between. Germline CDR1 is SEHNR and CDR2 is FQNEAQ (reference sequence). CDR3 size: 14 residues. The CDR3 region has the DNA TGTGCCAGCAGCTCGGGAGGGGGCGAAAACATTCAGTACTTC. Translation: CASSSGGGENIQYF. Looking up the rest from reference TRBV7-9 and TRBJ2-4 gives the full variable domain: DTGVSQNPRHKITKRGQNVTFRCDPISEHNRLYWYRQTLGQGPEFLTYFQNEAQLEKSRLLSDRFSAERPKGSFSTLEIQRTEQGDSAMYLCASSSGGGENIQYFGAGTRLSVL.

This clonotype was found a few times. This rearrangement joins TRBV7-6 to TRBJ2-5; weak D call: TRBD2 (5 bases). Between the trimmed V and J ends, which lost 6 bases and 1 base, there was a span of 9 bases. This CDR3 spans 13 amino acids. Germline CDR1 and CDR2: SGHVS and FNYEAQ. The CDR3 is CASSRTFQETQYF. CDR3 coding DNA: TGTGCCAGCAGTCGGACTTTCCAAGAGACCCAGTACTTC.

This clonotype showed up many times. The V call is TRBV12-3 or TRBV12-4, the J call TRBJ1-6; no firm D call. The CDR3 covers 14 residues. V was clipped by 3 bases and J by 7 bases, with 10 bases between them. CDR3 in amino acids: CASSFEGDNSPLHF. CDR3 sequence (DNA): TGTGCCAGCAGTTTCGAAGGAGACAATTCACCCCTCCACTTT.

This clonotype was observed many times. The V call is TRBV29-1, the J call TRBJ2-2; TRBD1 agrees at 7 bases. The CDR3 runs to 14 residues. Germline-derived CDR1 and CDR2 are SQVTM and ANQGSEA. V was pared by 7 bases and J by 2 bases, with 7 bases of the junction left unmatched. The chain's CDR3 is CSALTGKNTGELFF. The DNA for the CDR3 is TGCAGCGCTTTGACAGGGAAAAACACCGGGGAGCTGTTTTTT.

The V and J genes are TRBV28 and TRBJ1-1; possibly TRBD1 for D (5 bases). Germline lookup yields CDR1 MDHEN and CDR2 SYDVKM. Trimming took off 10 bases at V and 11 bases at J, with 17 bases between the two ends. The CDR3 sequence is 11 residues long. The CDR3 bases are TGTGCCATCCGGGACCGCAAGTATGCTTTCTTT. Its protein product is CAIRDRKYAFF. Full variable domain (outside the CDR3, taken from reference TRBV28 and TRBJ1-1): DVKVTQSSRYLVKRTGEKVFLECVQDMDHENMFWYRQDPGLGLRLIYFSYDVKMKEKGDIPEGYSVSREKKERFSLILESASTNQTSMYLCAIRDRKYAFFGQGTRLTVV.

This clonotype was picked up many times. This rearrangement joins TRBV10-2 to TRBJ2-5, with 7 positions matching TRBD2. The trim removed 5 bases at V and 4 bases at J, leaving 7 bases unmatched. In germline, CDR1 is WSHSY, CDR2 SAAADI. This CDR3 region has 14 residues. CDR3 residues: CASSKRGLRETQYF. In nucleotides, the CDR3 is TGCGCCAGCAGTAAGAGGGGACTAAGAGAGACCCAGTACTTC.

As to this clonotype: A much bigger clone sits one base away, suggesting this may be a read error. Likely a read error: the CDR3 ends without its conserved phenylalanine or tryptophan. The chain is built from TRBV4-3 and TRBJ2-3, with D perhaps TRBD1 or TRBD2 (5 bases each). Between the trimmed V and J ends, which lost 0 bases and 0 bases, there was a span of 16 bases. Germline V CDR1 and CDR2: LGHNA, YSLEER. The CDR3 extends over 18 amino acids. CDR3 coding DNA: TGCGCCAGCAGCCAAGATCCCCCGGGACCCCGGAGCACAGATACGCAGTATCTT. Translating it yields CASSQDPPGPRSTDTQYL.

This clonotype has at least ten counts. The chain links TRBV5-5 to TRBJ1-2, with D uncertain. The CDR3 length is 13 residues. Germline CDR1 SGHKS, CDR2 YYEKEE (reference sequence). Deletions cut 4 bases from V and 4 bases from J, with 11 bases between. DNA of the CDR3: TGTGCCAGCAGCCGGACGGAACTCTATGGCTACACCTTC. Protein product: CASSRTELYGYTF.

Ten or more counts support this clonotype. The chain combines TRBV6-5 with TRBJ2-2, with TRBD1 identical over 9 bases. In germline, CDR1 is MNHEY, CDR2 SVGAGI. Germline trimming cut 5 bases from V and 4 bases from J; bases unmatched to any gene: 2. CDR3 length: 14 residues. CDR3 in amino acids: CASSETGGTGELFF. DNA of the CDR3: TGTGCCAGCAGTGAGACAGGGGGCACCGGGGAGCTGTTTTTT.

V usage is TRBV5-1 and J usage is TRBJ2-7; possible D gene TRBD2, 5 bases. Germline-derived CDR1 and CDR2 are SGHRS and YFSETQ. This CDR3 spans 12 amino acids. V dropped 6 bases and J dropped 1 base, with 8 bases sitting between them. DNA of the CDR3: TGCGCCAGCACGGGGAATTCCTACGAGCAGTACTTC. Protein sequence: CASTGNSYEQYF.

At least ten counts were recorded for this clonotype. V usage is TRBV20-1 and J usage is TRBJ2-1; unclear D gene. The CDR3 runs to 12 residues. Per germline, CDR1 DFQATT and CDR2 SNEGSKA (reference sequence). V was shortened by 2 bases and J by 8 bases, with 10 bases between the two germline ends. The CDR3, as DNA: TGCAGTGCTAGATTGTTGAGGTATGAGCAGTTCTTC. It encodes CSARLLRYEQFF.

This clonotype was observed many times. The chain has TRBV28 and TRBJ2-4; 7 bases match TRBD1. The germline V gene has CDR1 MDHEN and CDR2 SYDVKM. After removal of 5 bases from V and 6 bases from J, the junction contained 10 bases not matched to a gene. CDR3 length: 15 amino acids. The CDR3 bases are TGTGCCAGCAGTCCCTGGACAGGAGACTTAAACATTCAGTACTTC. Translating gives CASSPWTGDLNIQYF.

In this sample, this clonotype turned up many times. The chain links TRBV7-2 to TRBJ2-5, with a tentative D call TRBD1 (7 bases). Per the germline V gene, CDR1 is SGHTA and CDR2 is FQGNSA. Trimming pared 6 bases from V and 4 bases from J, leaving 21 bases between. CDR3 length equals 16 residues. CDR3 sequence (DNA): TGTGCCAGCAGTTTCCCTTACGCAGGGGGGAGAGAGACCCAGTACTTC. Its protein product is CASSFPYAGGRETQYF.

This clonotype showed up just a few times. This CDR3 is CASSYRGPPFTDTQYF. CDR3 in DNA: TGTGCCAGCAGTTACAGGGGGCCACCCTTTACAGATACGCAGTATTTT. The chain has TRBV6-5 and TRBJ2-3, with 7 bases matching TRBD1. Trimming took 2 bases from V and 3 from J; bases not matched to a gene: 8. CDR3 length: 16 residues. From germline, CDR1 is MNHEY and CDR2 SVGAGI.

This clonotype showed up many times. J is TRBJ2-7 and V is TRBV20-1; possibly TRBD1 or TRBD2 for D (5 bases each). Germline V CDR1 and CDR2: DFQATT, SNEGSKA (reference sequence). Trimming stripped 5 bases from V and 5 bases from J, with 16 bases between. This CDR3 comprises 13 residues. Here the CDR3 reads CSAPSGTSNEQYF. Here the CDR3 DNA reads TGCAGTGCTCCTTCCGGGACGTCAAACGAGCAGTACTTC.

For this clonotype: This is likely a read error, given that the CDR3 carries no conserved phenylalanine or tryptophan at its end. V is TRBV7-7 and J is TRBJ2-3; 15 bases fit TRBD2. V was clipped by 6 bases and J by 7 bases; unmatched bases: 5. Germline CDR1 reads SSHAT; CDR2 reads FNYEAQ (reference sequence). This CDR3 contains 15 residues. CDR3: CASSPGTSGGNTQYL. As DNA, the CDR3 is TGTGCCAGCAGTCCCGGGACTAGCGGGGGGAATACGCAGTATTTA.

This clonotype has at least ten counts. The rearrangement links TRBV5-5 to TRBJ2-5; D remains unclear. The CDR3 extends over 14 amino acids. Deletions cut 4 bases from V and 1 base from J, with 11 bases between. In germline, CDR1 is SGHKS, CDR2 YYEKEE (reference sequence). For the CDR3, the DNA is TGTGCCAGCAGCAGGGCCGTGAGCCAAGAGACCCAGTACTTC. This sequence encodes CASSRAVSQETQYF.

The V and J genes are TRBV29-1 and TRBJ1-2; 9 bases fit TRBD1. Germline loops: CDR1 SQVTM, CDR2 ANQGSEA. The CDR3 is 13 amino acids. V shed 6 bases, J shed 6 bases, and the junction held 8 bases outside the gene matches. The CDR3 DNA reads TGCAGCGTGGCACCGGGACAGGGAGATGGCTACACCTTC. Residues: CSVAPGQGDGYTF.

This clonotype occurred a few times. V is TRBV7-3 and J is TRBJ2-3, with D uncertain. The CDR3 runs to 13 residues. The ends were cut back, 5 bases at V and 1 base at J, with 7 bases in the middle. In germline, CDR1 is SGHTA, CDR2 FQGTGA. The CDR3 protein is CASSQDRTDTQYF. CDR3 DNA: TGTGCCAGCAGCCAGGACCGCACAGATACGCAGTATTTT.

This clonotype occurred many times. This chain connects TRBV27 to TRBJ2-2; 14 bases agree with TRBD2. CDR3 size: 18 residues. Germline values: CDR1 MNHEY, CDR2 SMNVEV (reference sequence). V shed 5 bases and J 5 bases; nucleotides not matched to a gene: 10. CDR3 residues: CASSVRLAGGPNTGELFF. In DNA, the CDR3 is TGTGCCAGCAGTGTCAGACTAGCGGGGGGGCCTAATACCGGGGAGCTGTTTTTT.

This clonotype was seen ten or more times. This chain links TRBV28 with TRBJ1-1, with a tentative D call TRBD1 (6 bases). Trimming left V 5 bases short and J 7 bases short, with 14 bases between. The germline V gene has CDR1 MDHEN and CDR2 SYDVKM. This CDR3 has 13 amino acids. The CDR3 loop is CASSPLDRYEAFF. Here the CDR3 DNA reads TGTGCCAGCAGTCCACTCGACAGGTATGAAGCTTTCTTT.

The V call is TRBV4-1, the J call TRBJ2-3; D may match TRBD1 or TRBD2 (7 bases each). The CDR3 length is 18 residues. Germline V gene lookup returns CDR1 MGHRA and CDR2 YSYEKL. V lost 0 bases and J 2 bases, leaving 18 bases between the germline ends. The CDR3 coding sequence is TGCGCCAGCAGCCAAGAAGAGGGGGCAGGGGGGGCCACAGATACGCAGTATTTT. This translates into CASSQEEGAGGATDTQYF.

This clonotype has at least ten counts. V gene TRBV7-9 combines with J gene TRBJ1-1; 7 positions match TRBD1. This CDR3 has 13 amino acids. Losses at the gene ends were 8 bases for V and 0 bases for J; bases not matched to a gene: 3. Germline CDR1 SEHNR, CDR2 FQNEAQ (reference sequence). The chain's CDR3 is CASGGQMNTEAFF. Here the CDR3 DNA reads TGTGCCAGCGGGGGACAGATGAACACTGAAGCTTTCTTT. The full variable domain, with the rest looked up from reference TRBV7-9 and TRBJ1-1, is DTGVSQNPRHKITKRGQNVTFRCDPISEHNRLYWYRQTLGQGPEFLTYFQNEAQLEKSRLLSDRFSAERPKGSFSTLEIQRTEQGDSAMYLCASGGQMNTEAFFGQGTRLTVV.

This clonotype was detected many times. The chain has TRBV7-9 and TRBJ2-2; either TRBD1 or TRBD2 may fit D (5 bases each). The germline V gene encodes CDR1 SEHNR and CDR2 FQNEAQ (reference sequence). The CDR3 covers 16 residues. The V and J ends lost 5 bases and 1 base respectively, with 14 bases between them. CDR3: CASSRRDGWNTGELFF. The CDR3 DNA is TGTGCCAGCAGCCGCCGGGACGGCTGGAACACCGGGGAGCTGTTTTTT.

This clonotype was observed at least ten times. V and J are TRBV25-1 and TRBJ2-1; 8 bases align to TRBD1. The CDR3 is made up of 15 amino acids. Losses at the gene ends were 1 base for V and 9 bases for J; bases not matched to a gene: 8. CDR1 is MGHDK, CDR2 SYGVNS, per germline. For the CDR3, the DNA is TGTGCCAGCAGTGAATTCAACAGGGGGTCCGCTGAGCAGTTCTTC. This encodes CASSEFNRGSAEQFF.

This clonotype was seen repeatedly, ten times or more. CDR3 DNA: TGCAGCGTTGAACAGCGGCAGACCAATGAGCAGTTCTTC. Protein: CSVEQRQTNEQFF. V and J are TRBV29-1 and TRBJ2-1; D perhaps matches TRBD2 (5 bases). The CDR3 loop spans 13 amino acids. CDR1 is SQVTM, CDR2 ANQGSEA, per germline. V lost 2 bases and J lost 6, with 11 bases in between.

A few counts support this clonotype. The rearrangement uses TRBV23-1 and TRBJ2-7, with D maybe TRBD1 (5 bases). TRBV23-1 is noted as an ORF with a role that remains uncertain. CDR3 length: 12 amino acids. Trimming took off 4 bases at V and 6 bases at J, with 10 bases between the two ends. The CDR3 reads CASSRKTVEQYV. DNA of the CDR3: TGCGCCAGCAGTCGGAAGACAGTCGAGCAGTACGTC.

At least ten counts were recorded for this clonotype. This chain uses TRBV4-2 with TRBJ2-1, with a possible D match to TRBD1 (6 bases). There are 16 residues in the CDR3. Per the germline V gene, CDR1 is LGHNA and CDR2 is YNFKEQ. Trimming cost V 4 bases and J 10 bases, with 23 bases left between them. CDR3 nucleotides: TGTGCCAGCAGCCTTTATGAGGGGGATTCGCCGGGAGAGCAGTTCTTC. It translates to CASSLYEGDSPGEQFF.

This clonotype was found many times. This rearrangement joins TRBV5-1 to TRBJ2-2; tentatively, D is TRBD1 (5 bases). V lost 9 bases to trimming and J lost 6 bases, with 21 bases between them. The CDR3 has 15 amino acids. The germline V gene has CDR1 SGHRS and CDR2 YFSETQ. CDR3 DNA: TGCGCCACGAAGGTTCAGGGTTTCGCGTCCGGGGAGCTGTTTTTT. Amino acids: CATKVQGFASGELFF.